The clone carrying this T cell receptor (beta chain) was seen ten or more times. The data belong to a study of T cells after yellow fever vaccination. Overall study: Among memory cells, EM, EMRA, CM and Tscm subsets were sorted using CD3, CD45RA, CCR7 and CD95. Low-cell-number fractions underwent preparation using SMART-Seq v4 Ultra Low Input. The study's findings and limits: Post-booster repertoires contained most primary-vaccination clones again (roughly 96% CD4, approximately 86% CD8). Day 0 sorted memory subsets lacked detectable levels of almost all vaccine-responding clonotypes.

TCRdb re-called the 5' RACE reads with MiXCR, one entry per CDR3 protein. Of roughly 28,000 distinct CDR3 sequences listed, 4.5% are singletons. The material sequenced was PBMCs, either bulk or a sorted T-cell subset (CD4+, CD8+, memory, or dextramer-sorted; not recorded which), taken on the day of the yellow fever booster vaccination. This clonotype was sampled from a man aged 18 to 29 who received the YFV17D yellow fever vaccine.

CDR3 sequence (DNA): TGCAGTGCTGGAAGACGGTCCGCTAACTATGGCTACACCTTC. Protein: CSAGRRSANYGYTF. The chain links TRBV20-1 to TRBJ1-2; no reliable D call. The germline gives CDR1 DFQATT, CDR2 SNEGSKA (reference sequence). Trimming took off 5 bases at V and 0 bases at J, with 13 bases between the two ends. The CDR3 totals 14 residues.